This is a list of T cell receptor beta chains from one sample in a study of response to subunit inactivated influenza vaccine. TCRdb analysed the RT-PCR reads with MiXCR anew, one entry per CDR3 protein. The table shows around 570,000 distinct CDR3 sequences, with about 7.6% occurring only once. Sequencing was performed on PBMCs from blood, taken around 25 months after vaccination. These TCRs come from a man aged 50 to 69 who received an inactivated influenza vaccine. The CDR3 runs from the conserved cysteine through the conserved F or W. D genes are given only for firm matches. Expanded clones are given a class, and other clones once, few, many or no size at all.

v_gene: TRBV20-1; abundance: few; j_gene: TRBJ1-5; d_gene: NA; CDR3aa: CSAGLQGSGNQPQHF; CDR3nt: TGCAGTGCTGGACTACAGGGCTCTGGCAATCAGCCCCAGCATTTT
v_gene: TRBV6-5; abundance: NA; j_gene: TRBJ2-3; d_gene: TRBD2; CDR3aa: CASSYRGGLEADTQYF; CDR3nt: TGTGCCAGCAGTTACCGGGGGGGACTAGAAGCAGATACGCAGTATTTT
v_gene: TRBV20-1; abundance: NA; j_gene: TRBJ2-1; d_gene: NA; CDR3aa: CSATYRGGYNEQFF; CDR3nt: TGCAGTGCTACATACAGGGGAGGTTACAATGAGCAGTTCTTC
v_gene: TRBV27; abundance: NA; j_gene: TRBJ2-7; d_gene: NA; CDR3aa: CASKGSGAYEQYF; CDR3nt: TGTGCCAGCAAGGGTTCAGGGGCCTACGAGCAGTACTTC
v_gene: TRBV5-1; abundance: NA; j_gene: TRBJ2-5; d_gene: NA; CDR3aa: CASSFPGRQETQYF; CDR3nt: TGCGCCAGCAGCTTCCCGGGACGGCAAGAGACCCAGTACTTC
v_gene: TRBV27; abundance: many; j_gene: TRBJ2-5; d_gene: NA; CDR3aa: CASSLFRRETQYF; CDR3nt: TGTGCCAGCAGTTTGTTCCGCCGGGAGACCCAGTACTTC
v_gene: TRBV7-3; abundance: NA; j_gene: TRBJ2-7; d_gene: TRBD2; CDR3aa: CASSQTSGYSYEQYF; CDR3nt: TGTGCCAGCAGCCAGACTAGCGGATACTCCTACGAGCAGTACTTC
v_gene: TRBV4-1; abundance: many; j_gene: TRBJ2-1; d_gene: NA; CDR3aa: CASSQPGGPEQFF; CDR3nt: TGCGCCAGCAGCCAACCCGGGGGCCCTGAGCAGTTCTTC
v_gene: TRBV6-5; abundance: NA; j_gene: TRBJ1-2; d_gene: NA; CDR3aa: CASSYRGARYGYTF; CDR3nt: TGTGCCAGCAGTTACCGGGGGGCGCGGTATGGCTACACCTTC
v_gene: TRBV7-6; abundance: NA; j_gene: TRBJ2-2; d_gene: NA; CDR3aa: CASSPLFLNTGELFF; CDR3nt: TGTGCCAGCAGCCCCCTATTTCTGAACACCGGGGAGCTGTTTTTT
v_gene: TRBV29-1; abundance: NA; j_gene: TRBJ2-1; d_gene: NA; CDR3aa: CSVVAGLSSYDEQFF; CDR3nt: TGCAGCGTTGTGGCGGGCCTGAGCTCCTACGATGAGCAGTTCTTC
v_gene: TRBV15; abundance: few; j_gene: TRBJ2-1; d_gene: NA; CDR3aa: CATSRDSAGPYNEQFF; CDR3nt: TGTGCCACCAGCAGAGATTCCGCGGGGCCGTACAATGAGCAGTTCTTC
v_gene: TRBV3-1; abundance: NA; j_gene: TRBJ2-5; d_gene: NA; CDR3aa: CASSQRGVYQETQYF; CDR3nt: TGTGCCAGCAGCCAAAGGGGCGTGTACCAAGAGACCCAGTACTTC
v_gene: TRBV5-1; abundance: NA; j_gene: TRBJ2-2; d_gene: TRBD1; CDR3aa: CASSSIGTGGTGELFF; CDR3nt: TGCGCCAGCAGCTCGATCGGGACAGGGGGAACCGGGGAGCTGTTTTTT
v_gene: TRBV6-2/TRBV6-3; abundance: NA; j_gene: TRBJ1-4; d_gene: NA; CDR3aa: CASSYVYSYNEKLFF; CDR3nt: TGTGCCAGCAGTTACGTTTACAGCTACAATGAAAAACTGTTTTTT
v_gene: TRBV20-1; abundance: NA; j_gene: TRBJ1-2; d_gene: NA; CDR3aa: CSGQFNYGYTF; CDR3nt: TGCAGTGGACAGTTTAACTATGGCTACACCTTC
v_gene: TRBV5-1; abundance: many; j_gene: TRBJ2-5; d_gene: NA; CDR3aa: CASSLVGGHFQETQYF; CDR3nt: TGCGCCAGCAGCTTGGTTGGCGGACACTTCCAAGAGACCCAGTACTTC
v_gene: TRBV7-8; abundance: few; j_gene: TRBJ2-7; d_gene: NA; CDR3aa: CASSLAPDTLLGEQYF; CDR3nt: TGTGCCAGCAGCTTAGCCCCGGACACCCTTCTTGGCGAGCAGTACTTC
v_gene: TRBV28; abundance: NA; j_gene: TRBJ2-7; d_gene: NA; CDR3aa: CASSTSGLSSYEQYF; CDR3nt: TGTGCCAGCAGTACATCAGGGCTATCCTCCTACGAGCAGTACTTC
v_gene: TRBV5-6; abundance: NA; j_gene: TRBJ2-1; d_gene: TRBD2; CDR3aa: CASSLVTSDYEQFF; CDR3nt: TGTGCCAGCAGCTTGGTCACTAGCGACTATGAGCAGTTCTTC
v_gene: TRBV18; abundance: few; j_gene: TRBJ2-7; d_gene: TRBD1; CDR3aa: CASSPSLGQGTSYEQYF; CDR3nt: TGTGCCAGCTCACCCTCTCTGGGACAGGGGACCTCCTACGAGCAGTACTTC
v_gene: TRBV6-6; abundance: NA; j_gene: TRBJ2-1; d_gene: TRBD2; CDR3aa: CASSPQTSGSKDEQFF; CDR3nt: TGTGCCAGCAGTCCCCAGACTAGCGGGAGTAAGGATGAGCAGTTCTTC
v_gene: TRBV28; abundance: few; j_gene: TRBJ1-1; d_gene: NA; CDR3aa: CASSPRGEGRTEAFF; CDR3nt: TGTGCCAGCAGTCCCCGGGGCGAGGGAAGGACTGAAGCTTTCTTT
v_gene: TRBV7-9; abundance: NA; j_gene: TRBJ1-2; d_gene: NA; CDR3aa: CASSLELGANYGYTF; CDR3nt: TGTGCCAGCAGCTTAGAGCTGGGGGCGAATTATGGCTACACCTTC
v_gene: TRBV20-1; abundance: many; j_gene: TRBJ2-1; d_gene: NA; CDR3aa: CSASRSQGRLRNEQFF; CDR3nt: TGCAGTGCTAGCCGTTCTCAGGGGCGTCTAAGGAATGAGCAGTTCTTC
v_gene: TRBV18; abundance: few; j_gene: TRBJ2-7; d_gene: NA; CDR3aa: CASSPETVQYF; CDR3nt: TGTGCCAGCTCACCAGAAACTGTTCAGTACTTC
v_gene: TRBV4-3; abundance: many; j_gene: TRBJ2-1; d_gene: NA; CDR3aa: CASSQDLGAGSDEQFF; CDR3nt: TGCGCCAGCAGCCAAGATCTGGGGGCAGGAAGCGATGAGCAGTTCTTC
v_gene: TRBV19; abundance: few; j_gene: TRBJ2-1; d_gene: TRBD1; CDR3aa: CASRGRDSYNEQFF; CDR3nt: TGTGCCAGTAGGGGTCGGGACAGCTACAATGAGCAGTTCTTC